Here is one T cell receptor beta chain with its context. The entry originates in a study of blood T cell repertoires in COVID-19. Overall study: The samples span acute and convalescent COVID-19 from the United States, Italy and Spain.

Looked up from germline, CDR1 is SGHVS and CDR2 is FQNEAQ. After removal of 1 base from V and 3 bases from J, the junction contained 6 bases not matched to a gene. The CDR3 runs 16 residues. Seattle's enrolled individuals joined amid active infection and were then monitored longitudinally. Original processing notes: Reference gene primer amplification gave nucleated cell count estimates. The protocol was immunoSEQ multiplex PCR, while the TCRdb copy is restricted to in-frame clones and leaves out a portion. From that table come the V and J calls and clone size; the DNA was used to work out D and trimming. This table has hundreds of thousands of clones, about nine tenths appearing once.

Material for sequencing was peripheral blood. This chain joins TRBV7-8 and TRBJ1-2; 9 bases line up with TRBD1. The origin of this receptor is a man aged 50-60 years with COVID-19, enrolled during active disease. The CDR3 region is CASSLEIRTGDYGYTF. In DNA form, the CDR3 reads TGTGCCAGCAGCTTAGAGATCAGGACAGGGGACTATGGCTACACCTTC.